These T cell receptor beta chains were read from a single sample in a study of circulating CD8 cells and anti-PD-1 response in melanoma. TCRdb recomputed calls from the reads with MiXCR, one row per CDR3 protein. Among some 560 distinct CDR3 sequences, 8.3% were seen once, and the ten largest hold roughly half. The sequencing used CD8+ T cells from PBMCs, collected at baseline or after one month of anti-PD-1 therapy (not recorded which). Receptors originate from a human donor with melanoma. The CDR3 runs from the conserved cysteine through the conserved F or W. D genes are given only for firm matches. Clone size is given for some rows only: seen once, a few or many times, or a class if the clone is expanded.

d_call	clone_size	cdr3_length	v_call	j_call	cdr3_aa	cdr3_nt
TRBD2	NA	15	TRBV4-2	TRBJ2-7	CASELTVAGGYEQYF	TGTGCCAGTGAGTTGACCGTAGCGGGAGGCTACGAGCAGTACTTC
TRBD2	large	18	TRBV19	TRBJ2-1	CASSIDMTSGGPNNEQFF	TGTGCCAGTAGTATAGATATGACTAGCGGGGGCCCTAACAATGAGCAGTTCTTC
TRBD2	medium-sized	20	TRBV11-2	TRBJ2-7	CASSLPTRGLAKKSSYEQYF	TGTGCCAGCAGCTTACCTACCCGGGGACTAGCTAAGAAGTCGTCCTACGAGCAGTACTTC
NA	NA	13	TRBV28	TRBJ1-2	CASSLSLFYGYTF	TGTGCCAGCAGTTTAAGTCTCTTCTATGGCTACACCTTC
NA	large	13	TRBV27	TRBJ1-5	CASSYTADQPQHF	TGTGCCAGCAGTTATACCGCTGATCAGCCCCAGCATTTT
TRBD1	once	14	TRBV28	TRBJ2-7	CASSPPGTGNGQYF	TGTGCCAGCAGTCCCCCCGGGACAGGGAACGGGCAGTACTTC
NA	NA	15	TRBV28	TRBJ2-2	CASSVTGVNTGELFF	TGTGCCAGCAGCGTAACGGGGGTGAACACCGGGGAGCTGTTTTTT
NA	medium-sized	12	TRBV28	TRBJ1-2	CASSKDSYGYTF	TGTGCCAGCAGTAAGGATAGCTATGGCTACACCTTC
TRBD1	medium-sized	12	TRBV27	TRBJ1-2	CASRIGGNGYTF	TGTGCCAGCCGCATAGGGGGCAATGGCTACACCTTC
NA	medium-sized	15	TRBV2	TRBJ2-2	CASSDGAVAPGELFF	TGTGCCAGCAGTGACGGGGCCGTGGCGCCCGGGGAGCTGTTTTTT
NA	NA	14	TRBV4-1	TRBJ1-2	CASSQDGGFYGHTF	TGCGCCAGCAGCCAAGATGGAGGGTTCTATGGCCACACCTTC
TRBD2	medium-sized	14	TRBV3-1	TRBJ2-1	CASSPGLAGFEQFF	TGTGCCAGCAGCCCGGGACTAGCGGGATTTGAGCAGTTCTTC
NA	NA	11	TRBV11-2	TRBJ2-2	CASSYTGELFF	TGTGCCAGCAGCTACACCGGGGAGCTGTTTTTT
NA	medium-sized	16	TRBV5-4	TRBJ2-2	CASSLEAGENTGELFF	TGTGCCAGCAGCTTGGAAGCAGGCGAGAACACCGGGGAGCTGTTTTTT
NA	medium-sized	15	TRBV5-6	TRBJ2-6	CASSRWGSGANVLTF	TGTGCCAGCAGCCGGTGGGGGTCAGGGGCCAACGTCCTGACTTTC
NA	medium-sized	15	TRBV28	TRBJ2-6	CASSFEGAGANVLTF	TGTGCCAGCAGTTTTGAGGGCGCGGGGGCCAACGTCCTGACTTTC
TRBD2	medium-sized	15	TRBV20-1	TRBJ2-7	CSARAVGTSGYEQYF	TGCAGTGCTAGAGCGGTGGGGACTAGCGGCTACGAGCAGTACTTC
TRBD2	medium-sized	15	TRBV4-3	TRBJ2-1	CASSQGAGLVNEQFF	TGCGCCAGCAGCCAAGGCGCGGGACTAGTCAATGAGCAGTTCTTC
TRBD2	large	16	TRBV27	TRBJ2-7	CASTARGLAGVEEQYF	TGTGCCAGCACCGCAAGGGGTCTAGCGGGAGTCGAGGAGCAGTACTTC
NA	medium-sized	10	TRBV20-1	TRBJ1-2	CSAIMGGYTF	TGCAGTGCTATTATGGGGGGCTACACCTTC
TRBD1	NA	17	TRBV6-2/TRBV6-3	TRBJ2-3	CASSYTLTENWDRQIFF	TGTGCCAGCAGTTACACTCTCACTGAAAATTGGGACAGGCAAATCTTTTTT
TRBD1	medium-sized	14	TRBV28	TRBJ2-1	CASRRIRGQGTTFF	TGTGCCAGCAGGAGAATCCGGGGACAGGGAACTACGTTCTTC